Below are 27 T cell receptor beta chains sequenced from a single sample in a study of blood T cells in healthy people across ages. Next came a second PCR, run for about 7 to 12 cycles, which used a sample-barcoded 5' primer along with a J-beta primer mix. TCRdb passed the 5' RACE reads through MiXCR, listing each CDR3 protein once. The sample holds hundreds of thousands of distinct CDR3 sequences, 45% to 50% seen once. Material: blood. The source of these receptors is a man aged 30 to 45 in good health.

Only a few counts were recorded for this clonotype. The V and J genes are TRBV4-1 and TRBJ1-2; D is unclear. The germline V and J ends were trimmed by 1 base and 5 bases, with 14 bases remaining between them. The CDR3 spans 15 residues. Germline loops: CDR1 MGHRA, CDR2 YSYEKL. CDR3 sequence reads: CASSQVRSLVYGYTF. The CDR3 region has the DNA TGCGCCAGCAGCCAAGTTAGATCGTTGGTTTATGGCTACACCTTC.

This chain connects TRBV29-1 to TRBJ1-2, with D hard to call. From germline, CDR1 is SQVTM and CDR2 ANQGSEA. The length of the CDR3 is 13 residues. V lost 3 bases, J lost 4 bases, and 12 bases lay in between. In nucleotides, the CDR3 is TGCAGCGTTGATTCCTACAGCAGCTATGGCTACACCTTC. Its translation is CSVDSYSSYGYTF.

The rearrangement uses TRBV6-1 and TRBJ2-5; unclear D gene. The DNA matches TRBJ2-7 better at its end, which makes the J call doubtful. CDR3 length: 13 amino acids. CDR1 and CDR2 (germline): MNHNS, SASEGT. The CDR3 nucleotides read TGTGCCAGCAGTTCTCGGAAAACCTACGAGCAGTACTTC. Translated: CASSSRKTYEQYF.

This clonotype occurred a few times. The gene calls are TRBV20-1 and TRBJ2-3; weak D call: TRBD2 (5 bases). The germline V and J ends were trimmed by 4 bases and 1 base, with 21 bases remaining between them. The germline V gene has CDR1 DFQATT and CDR2 SNEGSKA (reference sequence). This CDR3 comprises 17 residues. The DNA of the CDR3 is TGCAGTGCTACGAGGGCCCAGGCAGGTAGTGGCACAGATACGCAGTATTTT. This gives the protein CSATRAQAGSGTDTQYF.

This clonotype has more than one count but fewer than ten. The chain links TRBV6-4 to TRBJ2-3, with 11 bases lining up with TRBD2. The V gene's germline CDR1 is MRHNA and CDR2 SNTAGT. V lost 3 bases to trimming and J lost 3 bases; unmatched junction nucleotides: 2. This CDR3 comprises 15 residues. The DNA for the CDR3 is TGTGCCAGCAGTGAACTAGCGGGGGCGACAGATACGCAGTATTTT. Protein: CASSELAGATDTQYF.

The chain carries TRBV7-2 and TRBJ2-5, with D possibly called TRBD1 or TRBD2 (6 bases each). The J call may be in error: the DNA end matches TRBJ2-7 better. This CDR3 comprises 14 residues. Germline V gives CDR1 SGHTA, CDR2 FQGNSA. The CDR3 is CASSLWGAVDEQYF. CDR3 nucleotide sequence: TGTGCCAGCAGCTTATGGGGGGCCGTCGACGAGCAGTACTTC.

The chain carries TRBV5-1 and TRBJ2-1; the D is unclear. The CDR3 consists of 12 residues. V shed 1 base and J shed 6 bases, with 5 bases lying between them. Germline V gene lookup returns CDR1 SGHRS and CDR2 YFSETQ. The CDR3 coding sequence is TGCGCCAGCAGCTTGACAACCAATGAGCAGTTCTTC. This translates into CASSLTTNEQFF.

This chain uses TRBV5-1 with TRBJ2-4; D might be TRBD2 (7 bases). Germline V gene data show CDR1 as SGHRS and CDR2 as YFSETQ. This CDR3 is 16 amino acids long. Trimming took off 1 base at V and 6 bases at J, with 17 bases between the two ends. The CDR3 DNA is TGCGCCAGCAGCTTGACGGTCGGGGGGCGGATAAACATTCAGTACTTC. It encodes CASSLTVGGRINIQYF.

The chain combines TRBV15 with TRBJ2-2; D is perhaps TRBD1 (7 bases). Germline values: CDR1 LNHNV, CDR2 YYDKDF (reference sequence). CDR3 size: 16 residues. V was clipped by 5 bases and J by 5 bases, with 18 bases between them. This CDR3 is CATSARTGRETGELFF. CDR3 nucleotides: TGTGCCACCAGCGCCCGGACAGGCCGGGAGACCGGGGAGCTGTTTTTT. The whole variable domain, filled in from reference TRBV15 and TRBJ2-2, reads DAMVIQNPRYQVTQFGKPVTLSCSQTLNHNVMYWYQQKSSQAPKLLFHYYDKDFNNEADTPDNFQSRRPNTSFCFLDIRSPGLGDTAMYLCATSARTGRETGELFFGEGSRLTVL.

The rearrangement links TRBV4-3 to TRBJ2-1; TRBD2 aligns across 8 bases. The J call may be wrong; the DNA end is better matched by TRBJ2-7. Germline V gives CDR1 LGHNA, CDR2 YSLEER. The CDR3 is 21 amino acids. In nucleotides, the CDR3 is TGCGCCAGCAGCCACGGTTATTTAGCGGGGTTACCCCAGAGCTCCTACAATGAGCAGTACTTC. This gives the protein CASSHGYLAGLPQSSYNEQYF.

The V and J genes are TRBV4-3 and TRBJ1-1, with D uncertain. V dropped 1 base and J dropped 3 bases, with 9 bases sitting between them. Germline CDR1 is LGHNA and CDR2 is YSLEER. This CDR3 contains 14 residues. CDR3 sequence: CASSQGRPYTEAFF. In nucleotides, the CDR3 is TGCGCCAGCAGCCAAGGGCGCCCGTACACTGAAGCTTTCTTT.

This clonotype occurred a few times. The rearrangement joins TRBV4-3 to TRBJ2-7, with 7 positions matching TRBD1. This CDR3 is built from 15 residues. J lost 3 bases, V lost 0 bases, and 5 bases had no gene match. In germline, CDR1 is LGHNA, CDR2 YSLEER. The CDR3 nucleotides are TGCGCCAGCAGCCAAGATGGGACAGCTGACTACGAGCAGTACTTC. Translation: CASSQDGTADYEQYF.

Concerning this clonotype itself: Its ends do not fully match the called genes, so a read error is possible. The rearrangement uses TRBV3-1 and TRBJ2-2; TRBD2 agrees at 7 bases. This CDR3 spans 16 amino acids. Germline values: CDR1 LGHDT, CDR2 YNNKEL (reference sequence). Written as DNA, the CDR3 is TGTGCCAGCAGACAAGGGTCGGGGGGGAACACCGGGGAGCTGTTTTTT. It is translated as CASRQGSGGNTGELFF.

In its sample, this clonotype was seen a few times. CDR3 region: CASSQDLGPALLTDTQYF. DNA for the CDR3: TGCGCCAGCAGCCAAGATCTCGGGCCAGCCCTACTCACAGATACGCAGTATTTT. The chain carries TRBV4-3 and TRBJ2-3; D gene ambiguous. Germline loops: CDR1 LGHNA, CDR2 YSLEER. There are 18 residues in the CDR3. The germline V and J ends were trimmed by 0 bases and 2 bases, with 18 bases remaining between them.

This chain links TRBV20-1 with TRBJ1-4; 11 positions agree with TRBD1. Germline CDR1 is DFQATT and CDR2 is SNEGSKA (reference sequence). The CDR3 has 13 residues. The ends lost 4 bases at V and 8 bases at J; junction bases unmatched: 3. CDR3 in amino acids: CSAKDRGLEKLFF. The CDR3 nucleotides read TGCAGTGCTAAGGACAGGGGGCTAGAAAAACTGTTTTTT.

The V gene is TRBV4-3, the J gene TRBJ2-3; 11 nucleotides align to TRBD2. The CDR3 spans 16 residues. The junction had 10 bases not matched to a gene; V was cut back by 11 bases and J by 0 bases. Germline CDR1 LGHNA, CDR2 YSLEER. CDR3: CAASGGRRASTDTQYF. Here the CDR3 DNA reads TGCGCCGCTAGCGGGGGGCGTCGGGCTAGCACAGATACGCAGTATTTT.

The CDR3 region is CASSQLVAEQFF. CDR3 sequence (DNA): TGTGCCAGCAGCCAATTGGTGGCGGAGCAGTTCTTC. The chain combines TRBV4-2 with TRBJ2-1; D gene ambiguous. The CDR3 runs to 12 residues. Germline V CDR1 and CDR2: LGHNA, YNFKEQ. V lost 2 bases, J lost 10 bases, and 9 bases lay in between.

J is TRBJ2-4 and V is TRBV11-2; the D is unclear. The DNA end is a closer match to TRBJ2-7, so the J assignment may be wrong. This CDR3 is 15 amino acids long. Germline-derived CDR1 and CDR2 are SGHAT and FQNNGV. CDR3: CASSNQEISSYEQYF. The CDR3 bases are TGTGCCAGCAGTAACCAGGAGATTTCCTCCTACGAGCAGTACTTC.

This chain connects TRBV4-1 to TRBJ2-1; D gene uncertain. Germline V CDR1 and CDR2: MGHRA, YSYEKL. The CDR3 has 13 residues. V lost 4 bases, J lost 5 bases, and 9 bases lay in between. CDR3 nucleotides: TGCGCCAGCAGCCGAGAGAGGAACAATGAGCAGTTCTTC. It yields the protein CASSRERNNEQFF.

The chain recombines TRBV7-2 with TRBJ1-2; 7 positions match TRBD1. The CDR3 spans 16 residues. From germline, CDR1 is SGHTA and CDR2 FQGNSA. The V gene end was trimmed by 1 base and the J gene end by 4 bases; junction bases not matched to a gene: 9. CDR3 nucleotide sequence: TGTGCCAGCAGCTTAGTCACAGGGGCCAACGTCTATGGCTACACCTTC. Protein product: CASSLVTGANVYGYTF.

Concerning this clonotype itself: A much larger clone sits a single nucleotide away, making a read error possible. The V gene is TRBV9, the J gene TRBJ1-2; TRBD1 matches at 12 bases. CDR3 length: 18 amino acids. Germline V gives CDR1 SGDLS, CDR2 YYNGEE. This CDR3 is CASSDSTGQGAIYYGCTF. Here the CDR3 DNA reads TGTGCCAGCAGCGATTCCACGGGACAGGGGGCTATTTACTATGGCTGCACCTTC.

This clonotype was counted between two and nine times. The chain joins TRBV25-1 to TRBJ2-1, with a possible D match to TRBD2 (7 bases). CDR1 and CDR2 from the germline V gene are MGHDK and SYGVNS. V lost 8 bases and J 4 bases, leaving 15 bases between the germline ends. The CDR3 is 14 amino acids. CDR3 amino acids: CASGRGGGYNEQFF. DNA of the CDR3: TGTGCCAGCGGCCGAGGGGGGGGTTACAATGAGCAGTTCTTC.

This clonotype was picked up a small number of times. V is TRBV20-1 and J is TRBJ2-7; 8 nucleotides match TRBD1. In germline, CDR1 is DFQATT, CDR2 SNEGSKA (reference sequence). The V and J ends lost 2 bases and 2 bases, in that order; junction bases with no gene match: 5. This CDR3 region has 14 residues. The CDR3 DNA sequence: TGCAGTGCTAGACTCACAGGGGGAACCTACGAGCAGTACTTC. Translating gives CSARLTGGTYEQYF.

With regard to this clonotype: A much larger clonotype is one base distant, so this may be a read error. The rearrangement links TRBV9 to TRBJ1-5; D perhaps matches TRBD1 (5 bases). The germline V gene has CDR1 SGDLS and CDR2 YYNGEE. CDR3 length equals 13 residues. V dropped 1 base and J dropped 6 bases, with 8 bases sitting between them. CDR3 sequence: CASSVRGTQPQHF. The CDR3 region has the DNA TGTGCCAGCAGCGTAAGGGGAACTCAGCCCCAGCATTTT.

This clonotype was seen at least ten times. V usage is TRBV5-1 and J usage is TRBJ2-1; TRBD1 matches 9 bases. The trim removed 4 bases at V and 4 bases at J, leaving 6 bases unmatched. There are 15 residues in the CDR3. Germline lookup yields CDR1 SGHRS and CDR2 YFSETQ. CDR3 in amino acids: CASSGGTGPYNEQFF. The CDR3 bases are TGCGCCAGCAGCGGCGGGACAGGGCCTTACAATGAGCAGTTCTTC. Looking up the rest from reference TRBV5-1 and TRBJ2-1 gives the full variable domain: KAGVTQTPRYLIKTRGQQVTLSCSPISGHRSVSWYQQTPGQGLQFLFEYFSETQRNKGNFPGRFSGRQFSNSRSEMNVSTLELGDSALYLCASSGGTGPYNEQFFGPGTRLTVL.

With respect to this clonotype: A read error is possible here, since a much larger clone lies one base away. This chain links TRBV11-2 with TRBJ2-3; 10 positions agree with TRBD2. Losses at the gene ends were 3 bases for V and 6 bases for J; bases not matched to a gene: 15. The length of the CDR3 is 18 residues. Germline CDR1 is SGHAT and CDR2 is FQNNGV. This chain's CDR3 is CASSFRAYTSGEGDTQYF. In DNA, the CDR3 is TGTGCCAGCAGCTTCCGTGCATATACTAGCGGGGAGGGTGATACGCAGTATTTT.

The V and J genes are TRBV9 and TRBJ1-2; no reliable D call. Trimming left V 3 bases short and J 5 bases short, with 8 bases between. CDR3 length: 12 amino acids. Germline V gene data show CDR1 as SGDLS and CDR2 as YYNGEE. CDR3: CASSEGVYGYTF. As DNA, the CDR3 is TGTGCCAGCAGCGAGGGAGTTTATGGCTACACCTTC. The entire variable domain, with the rest obtained from reference TRBV9 and TRBJ1-2, is as follows: DSGVTQTPKHLITATGQRVTLRCSPRSGDLSVYWYQQSLDQGLQFLIQYYNGEERAKGNILERFSAQQFPDLHSELNLSSLELGDSALYFCASSEGVYGYTFGSGTRLTVV.